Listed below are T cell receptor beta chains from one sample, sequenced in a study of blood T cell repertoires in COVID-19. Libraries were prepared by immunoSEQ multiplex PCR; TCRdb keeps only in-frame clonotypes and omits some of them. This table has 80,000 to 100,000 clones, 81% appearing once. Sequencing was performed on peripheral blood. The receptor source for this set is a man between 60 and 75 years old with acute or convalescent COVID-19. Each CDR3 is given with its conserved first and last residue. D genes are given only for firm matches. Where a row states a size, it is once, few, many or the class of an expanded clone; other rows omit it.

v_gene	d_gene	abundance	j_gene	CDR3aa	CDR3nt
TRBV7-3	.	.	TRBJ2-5	CASSLTGEETQYF	TGTGCCAGCAGCTTAACAGGGGAAGAGACCCAGTACTTC
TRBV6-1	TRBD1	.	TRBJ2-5	CASSEVGQGSVTQYF	TGTGCCAGCAGTGAGGTGGGACAGGGGAGCGTGACCCAGTACTTC
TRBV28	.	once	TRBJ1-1	CASSSFEAFF	TGTGCCAGCAGTTCATTTGAAGCTTTCTTT
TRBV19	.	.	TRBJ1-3	CASRIRAENTIYF	TGTGCCAGTAGAATCAGGGCGGAAAACACCATATATTTT
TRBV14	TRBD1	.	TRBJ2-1	CASSRGTGVYNEQFF	TGTGCCAGCAGCCGAGGGACAGGGGTTTACAATGAGCAGTTCTTC
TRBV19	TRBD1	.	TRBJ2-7	CASSMIDRGHYEQYF	TGTGCCAGTAGTATGATTGACAGGGGGCACTACGAGCAGTACTTC
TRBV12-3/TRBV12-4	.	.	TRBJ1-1	CASSSQRYTEAFF	TGTGCCAGCAGCTCACAGAGATACACTGAAGCTTTCTTT
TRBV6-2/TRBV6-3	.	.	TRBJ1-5	CASSRDNGSNQPQHF	TGTGCCAGCAGCCGGGACAACGGAAGCAATCAGCCCCAGCATTTT
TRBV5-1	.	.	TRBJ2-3	CASSLQGPTDTQYF	TGCGCCAGCAGCTTGCAGGGGCCCACAGATACGCAGTATTTT
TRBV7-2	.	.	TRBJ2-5	CASSRDTLGTQYF	TGTGCCAGCAGCAGGGACACGCTAGGGACCCAGTACTTC
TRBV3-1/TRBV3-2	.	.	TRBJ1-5	CASSQDGRPTQPQHF	TGTGCCAGCAGCCAAGATGGGAGGCCCACCCAGCCCCAGCATTTT
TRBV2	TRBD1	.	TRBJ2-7	CASSANSGTGAYEQYF	TGTGCCAGCAGTGCAAATAGTGGGACAGGAGCCTACGAGCAGTACTTC
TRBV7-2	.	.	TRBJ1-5	CASSLAAYQPQHF	TGTGCCAGCAGCTTAGCTGCGTATCAGCCCCAGCATTTT
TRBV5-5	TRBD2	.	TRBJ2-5	CASRAGLAGAQETQYF	TGTGCCAGCAGGGCGGGGCTAGCGGGCGCCCAAGAGACCCAGTACTTC
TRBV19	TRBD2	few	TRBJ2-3	CASSIPAGVVDGTDTQYF	TGTGCCAGTAGTATTCCAGCGGGAGTGGTGGATGGCACAGATACGCAGTATTTT
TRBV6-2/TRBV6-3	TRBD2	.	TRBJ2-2	CASSRGLAGGNTGELFF	TGTGCCAGCAGTAGGGGACTAGCGGGAGGAAACACCGGGGAGCTGTTTTTT
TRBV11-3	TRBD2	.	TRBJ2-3	CASSTSGGLTDTQYF	TGTGCCAGCAGCACCAGCGGGGGGCTAACAGATACGCAGTATTTT
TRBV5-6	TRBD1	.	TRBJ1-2	CASSRQGLSYGYTF	TGTGCCAGCTCCCGACAGGGACTTTCCTATGGCTACACCTTC
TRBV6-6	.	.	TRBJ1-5	CASSWPDSNQPQHF	TGTGCCAGCAGCTGGCCAGATAGCAATCAGCCCCAGCATTTT
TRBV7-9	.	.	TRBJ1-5	CASSLGILQPQHF	TGTGCCAGCAGCTTAGGTATCCTACAGCCCCAGCATTTT
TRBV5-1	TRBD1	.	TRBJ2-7	CASRDRVSYEQYF	TGCGCCAGCCGGGACAGGGTCTCCTACGAGCAGTACTTC
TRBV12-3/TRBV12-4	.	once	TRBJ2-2	CASSFGRGGELFF	TGTGCCAGCAGTTTTGGCAGGGGCGGGGAGCTGTTTTTT
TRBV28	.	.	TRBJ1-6	CASSSTVSPLHF	TGTGCCAGCAGTTCTACAGTTTCACCCCTCCACTTT
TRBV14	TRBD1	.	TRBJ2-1	CASSHTGQGNEQFF	TGTGCCAGCAGCCACACCGGACAGGGCAATGAGCAGTTCTTC
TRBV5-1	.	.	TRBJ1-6	CASSLQGSNSPLHF	TGCGCCAGCAGCTTGCAGGGTAGTAATTCACCCCTCCACTTT
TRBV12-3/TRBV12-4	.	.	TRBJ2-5	CASSTRRETQYF	TGTGCCAGCAGCACCCGGCGGGAGACCCAGTACTTC